These T cell receptor beta chains were read from a single sample in a study of vaccination and CD4 T cells after COVID-19. MiXCR was run by TCRdb on the PCR reads, yielding one entry per CDR3 protein. The sample lists fewer than 15,000 distinct CDR3 sequences; roughly 59% were seen once. The antigens for these receptors are not known. Sequenced: CD4+ T cells from blood, cultured in vitro. Receptors were obtained from a human donor who had recovered from COVID-19. Each CDR3 is given with its conserved first and last residue. The D gene is left open where the match is weak. Size is omitted from some rows. Given values are once, few, many or a class for expanded clones.

D,J,V,size,DNA,CDR3
TRBD1,TRBJ2-7,TRBV6-2/TRBV6-3,-,TGTGCCAGCGACAAGGGACAGGGCTCCTACGAGCAGTACTTC,CASDKGQGSYEQYF
-,TRBJ2-1,TRBV28,-,TGTGCCAGCAGTTTGTTCCGAGGGCAGTTCTTC,CASSLFRGQFF
-,TRBJ2-7,TRBV10-1,-,TGCGCCAGCAGTGAAGGAGATTCCTACGAGCAGTACTTC,CASSEGDSYEQYF
TRBD1,TRBJ1-2,TRBV19,-,TGTGCCAGTTTCTCGGACAGGGAAGGTCGTGGCTACACCTTC,CASFSDREGRGYTF
TRBD1,TRBJ1-1,TRBV5-1,-,TGCGCCAGCAGCTTGCGATCGACAGGGTCCGCTGAAGCTTTCTTT,CASSLRSTGSAEAFF
-,TRBJ1-3,TRBV12-2,-,TGTACATACGCATCTCGGGAACGAAACACCATATATTTT,CTYASRERNTIYF
-,TRBJ1-1,TRBV7-2,-,TGTGCCAGCAGCTTAGGAGGAAGGGGGTTGAACACTGAAGCTTTCTTT,CASSLGGRGLNTEAFF
-,TRBJ1-5,TRBV6-1,few,TGTGCCAGCACCTCGGGAGGTAGCAATCAGCCCCAGCATTTT,CASTSGGSNQPQHF
TRBD1,TRBJ1-1,TRBV28,-,TGTGCCAGCAGTCCTCCGACGACAGGGGGCTCGGGTTTCTTT,CASSPPTTGGSGFF
-,TRBJ2-3,TRBV6-1,-,TGTGCCAGCAGAACTTACACAACAGATACGCAGTATTTT,CASRTYTTDTQYF
TRBD2,TRBJ2-7,TRBV20-1,-,TGCAGTGCTAGACGCGGGACTAGCGGGAGACTTACCGAGCAGTACTTC,CSARRGTSGRLTEQYF
TRBD1,TRBJ1-5,TRBV12-3/TRBV12-4,-,TGTGCCAGCAGTCGCCGGACAGGGGCTTTCAATCAGCCCCAGCATTTT,CASSRRTGAFNQPQHF
TRBD2,TRBJ2-1,TRBV24-1,medium-sized,TGTGCCACCAGTGATCACGGGACTAGCGACTCCTACAATGAGCAGTTCTTC,CATSDHGTSDSYNEQFF
-,TRBJ1-1,TRBV15,once,TGTGCCACCAGCAGAGATCGTCGACCGGCCGAAGCTTTCTTT,CATSRDRRPAEAFF
-,TRBJ2-1,TRBV6-1,-,TGTGCCAGCAACCTAGGAGACAATGAGCAGTTCTTC,CASNLGDNEQFF
-,TRBJ1-6,TRBV7-2,-,TGTGCCAGCAGCTTAACTCAGTCACCCCTCCACTTT,CASSLTQSPLHF
TRBD1,TRBJ1-5,TRBV5-6,-,TGTGCCAGCAGCGCGACAGGGTATAGCAATCAGCCCCAGCATTTT,CASSATGYSNQPQHF
TRBD2,TRBJ2-1,TRBV5-1,-,TGCGCCAGCAGCCGACACACTAGCGGGACCTACAATGAGCAGTTCTTC,CASSRHTSGTYNEQFF
-,TRBJ1-1,TRBV11-1,few,TGTGCCAGCAGCTTAGGGGTGGGCAGATACACTGAAGCTTTCTTT,CASSLGVGRYTEAFF
TRBD1,TRBJ1-5,TRBV23-1,-,TGCGCCAGCAGCCCTCGACAGGGACCCTTTAGGCCCCAGCATTTT,CASSPRQGPFRPQHF
-,TRBJ1-1,TRBV20-1,-,TGCAGTGCTAGAGTTAGGGACACTGAAGCTTTCTTT,CSARVRDTEAFF
-,TRBJ1-5,TRBV20-1,few,TGCAGTGCCCACCTTCCCCCGGGACGGATGAGCAATCAGCCCCAGCATTTT,CSAHLPPGRMSNQPQHF
-,TRBJ2-1,TRBV20-1,few,TGCAGTGCTAGAGAACACAATGAGCAGTTCTTC,CSAREHNEQFF
TRBD1,TRBJ1-1,TRBV3-1,-,TGTGCCAGCAGCACAACCAGGGGGTGGGGAACTGAAGCTTTCTTT,CASSTTRGWGTEAFF
-,TRBJ1-1,TRBV10-3,-,TGTGCCAGCAGTTACTACGGGACCGCACCCAGCACTGAAGCTTTCTTT,CASSYYGTAPSTEAFF
-,TRBJ2-1,TRBV7-3,-,TGTGCCAGCAGCTTAACGTTCATTGCTGAGCAGTTCTTC,CASSLTFIAEQFF
TRBD1,TRBJ1-2,TRBV2,few,TGTGCCAGCAGTTCGCAGGGGGCCGGCTATGGCTACACCTTC,CASSSQGAGYGYTF
TRBD2,TRBJ2-7,TRBV12-3/TRBV12-4,-,TGTGCCAGCAGTTTTAGCGGGATACGCCTCTCCTACGAGCAGTACTTC,CASSFSGIRLSYEQYF
-,TRBJ1-5,TRBV7-8,-,TGTGCCAGCAGCTTATTCCAGCAGGACTATAGCAATCAGCCCCAGCATTTT,CASSLFQQDYSNQPQHF
TRBD1,TRBJ1-1,TRBV6-1,-,TGTGCCAGCAGTGAAGCGCCCGGACAGGTCACTGAAGCTTTCTTT,CASSEAPGQVTEAFF
-,TRBJ2-7,TRBV5-6,-,TGTGCCAGCAGCTCCCTATATGCAGGGTTGGGCGAGCAGTACTTC,CASSSLYAGLGEQYF
-,TRBJ1-3,TRBV6-1,-,TGTGCCAGCGGAGATAGTGACACCATATATTTT,CASGDSDTIYF
TRBD1,TRBJ1-2,TRBV27,-,TGTGCCAGCAGTCCGAGACAGGGGGTAGTCTATGGCTACACCTTC,CASSPRQGVVYGYTF
-,TRBJ1-1,TRBV6-1,-,TGTGCCAGCTCCGGGTGGACTGAAGCTTTCTTT,CASSGWTEAFF
TRBD1,TRBJ1-5,TRBV19,-,TGTGCCAGTAGTTACCTACAGGGGATGAGCAATCAGCCCCAGCATTTT,CASSYLQGMSNQPQHF
-,TRBJ2-1,TRBV4-1,-,TGCGCCAGCAGCGTAGGGCCTTTGATCCGGGGAAGTCATGAGCAGTTCTTC,CASSVGPLIRGSHEQFF
TRBD2,TRBJ2-7,TRBV7-2,-,TGTGCCAGCAGCATTGGACTAGCGGGGATTACCTACGAGCAGTACTTC,CASSIGLAGITYEQYF